This is a list of T cell receptor beta chains from one sample in a study of blood T cell repertoires in COVID-19. Some clones are missing from TCRdb's copy, which holds only in-frame ones; the method was immunoSEQ multiplex PCR. The profile shows about 360,000 clones, 80% to 90% of them singletons. Source material: peripheral blood. These receptors came from a man aged 25-40 years with active or convalescent COVID-19. Each CDR3 is given with its conserved first and last residue. Fields, in order: clone size, D gene, J gene, V gene, CDR3 DNA, CDR3 protein. A D gene is named only where the DNA matches it firmly. Only part of the rows carry a size: once, few, many, or a class if the clone is expanded.

.	.	TRBJ2-4	TRBV27	TGTGCCAGCCGGGACATCGTCGAAAACATTCAGTACTTC	CASRDIVENIQYF
.	TRBD1	TRBJ2-3	TRBV24-1	TGTGCCACCAGTGGGCGAGGGACAGGGCAGGGAGATACGCAGTATTTT	CATSGRGTGQGDTQYF
.	TRBD2	TRBJ2-1	TRBV6-5	TGTGCCAGCACCCCGCCGGGACTAGCTTCCAATGAGCAGTTCTTC	CASTPPGLASNEQFF
.	.	TRBJ2-1	TRBV29-1	TGCAGCGTTGAAGGGACGGGGTACAATGAGCAGTTCTTC	CSVEGTGYNEQFF
.	TRBD2	TRBJ2-1	TRBV4-2	TGTGCCAGCAGCCAATGGGGGACTAGCGGGTGGGATGAGCAGTTCTTC	CASSQWGTSGWDEQFF
once	TRBD1	TRBJ2-1	TRBV24-1	TGTGCCGCTGGACAGGGGGCTTCCAATGAGCAGTTCTTC	CAAGQGASNEQFF
.	TRBD1	TRBJ2-1	TRBV4-3	TGCGCCAGCAGCCCCCTGGGGACAGGGGTGGGCAATGAGCAGTTCTTC	CASSPLGTGVGNEQFF
.	.	TRBJ2-6	TRBV30	TGTGCCTGGAGTGCCCCCTCTTCTGGGGCCAACGTCCTGACTTTC	CAWSAPSSGANVLTF
.	.	TRBJ1-3	TRBV9	TGTGCCAGCAGCGAGCGGAGCTCTGGAAACACCATATATTTT	CASSERSSGNTIYF
.	.	TRBJ2-2	TRBV2	TGTGCCAGCAGTCAACTAGCATCGGGCACCGGGGAGCTGTTTTTT	CASSQLASGTGELFF